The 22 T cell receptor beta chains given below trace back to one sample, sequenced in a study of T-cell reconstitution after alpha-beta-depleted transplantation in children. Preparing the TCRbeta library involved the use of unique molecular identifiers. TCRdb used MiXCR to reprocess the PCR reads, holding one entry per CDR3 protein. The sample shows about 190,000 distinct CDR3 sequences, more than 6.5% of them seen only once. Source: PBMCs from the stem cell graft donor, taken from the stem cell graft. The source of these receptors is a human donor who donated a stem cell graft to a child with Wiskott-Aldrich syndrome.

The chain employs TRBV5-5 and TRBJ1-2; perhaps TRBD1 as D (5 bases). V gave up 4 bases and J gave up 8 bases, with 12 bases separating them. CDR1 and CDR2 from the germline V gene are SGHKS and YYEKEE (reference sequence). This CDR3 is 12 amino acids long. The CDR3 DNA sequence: TGTGCCAGCAGCCCGGGGCTCGTGGGCTACACCTTC. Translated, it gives CASSPGLVGYTF. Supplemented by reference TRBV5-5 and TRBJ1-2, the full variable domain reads DAGVTQSPTHLIKTRGQQVTLRCSPISGHKSVSWYQQVLGQGPQFIFQYYEKEERGRGNFPDRFSARQFPNYSSELNVNALLLGDSALYLCASSPGLVGYTFGSGTRLTVV.

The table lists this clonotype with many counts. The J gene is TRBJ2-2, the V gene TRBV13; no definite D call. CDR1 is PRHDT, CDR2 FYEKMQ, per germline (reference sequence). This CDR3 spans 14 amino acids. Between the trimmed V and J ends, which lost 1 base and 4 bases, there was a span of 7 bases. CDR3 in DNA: TGTGCCAGCAGCTTAGTAGGGTTCACCGGGGAGCTGTTTTTT. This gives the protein CASSLVGFTGELFF. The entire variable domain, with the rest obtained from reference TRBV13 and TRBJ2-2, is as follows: AAGVIQSPRHLIKEKRETATLKCYPIPRHDTVYWYQQGPGQDPQFLISFYEKMQSDKGSIPDRFSAQQFSDYHSELNMSSLELGDSALYFCASSLVGFTGELFFGEGSRLTVL.

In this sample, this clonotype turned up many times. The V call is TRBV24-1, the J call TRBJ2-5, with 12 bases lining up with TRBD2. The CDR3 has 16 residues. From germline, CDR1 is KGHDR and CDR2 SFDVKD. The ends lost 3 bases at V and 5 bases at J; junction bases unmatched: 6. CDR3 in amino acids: CATSDPRLAGDETQYF. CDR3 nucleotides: TGTGCCACCAGTGATCCTCGACTAGCGGGAGACGAGACCCAGTACTTC.

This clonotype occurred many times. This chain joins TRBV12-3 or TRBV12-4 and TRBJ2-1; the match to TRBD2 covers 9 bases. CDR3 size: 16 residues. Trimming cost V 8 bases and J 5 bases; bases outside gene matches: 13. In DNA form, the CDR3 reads TGTGCCAGCTTACTAGCGGGCGGGCCGGTCCACAATGAGCAGTTCTTC. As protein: CASLLAGGPVHNEQFF.

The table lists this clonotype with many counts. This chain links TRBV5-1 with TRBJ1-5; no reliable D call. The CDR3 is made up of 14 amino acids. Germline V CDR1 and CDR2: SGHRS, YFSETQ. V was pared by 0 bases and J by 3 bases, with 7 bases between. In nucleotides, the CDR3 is TGCGCCAGCAGCTTGGACCCTTACAATCAGCCCCAGCATTTT. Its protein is CASSLDPYNQPQHF.

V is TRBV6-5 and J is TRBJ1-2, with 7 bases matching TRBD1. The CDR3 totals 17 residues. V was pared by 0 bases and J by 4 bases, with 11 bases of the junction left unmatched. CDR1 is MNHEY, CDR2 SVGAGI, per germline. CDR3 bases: TGTGCCAGCAGTTACTCGGGAAAGGGACAGAGAATCTATGGCTACACCTTC. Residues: CASSYSGKGQRIYGYTF.

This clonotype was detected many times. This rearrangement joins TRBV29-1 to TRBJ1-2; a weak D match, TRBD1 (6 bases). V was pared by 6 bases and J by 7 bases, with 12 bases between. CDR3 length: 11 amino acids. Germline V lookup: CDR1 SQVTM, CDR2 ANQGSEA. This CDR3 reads CSVATGCGYTF. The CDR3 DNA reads TGCAGCGTCGCGACAGGCTGTGGCTACACCTTC.

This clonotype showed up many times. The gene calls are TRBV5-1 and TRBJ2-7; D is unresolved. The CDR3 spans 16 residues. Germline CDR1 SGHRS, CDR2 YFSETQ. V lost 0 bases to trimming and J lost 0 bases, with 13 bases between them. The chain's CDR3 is CASSLAAATSSYEQYF. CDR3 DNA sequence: TGCGCCAGCAGCTTGGCCGCGGCTACCTCCTCCTACGAGCAGTACTTC. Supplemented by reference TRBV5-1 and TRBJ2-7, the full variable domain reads KAGVTQTPRYLIKTRGQQVTLSCSPISGHRSVSWYQQTPGQGLQFLFEYFSETQRNKGNFPGRFSGRQFSNSRSEMNVSTLELGDSALYLCASSLAAATSSYEQYFGPGTRLTVT.

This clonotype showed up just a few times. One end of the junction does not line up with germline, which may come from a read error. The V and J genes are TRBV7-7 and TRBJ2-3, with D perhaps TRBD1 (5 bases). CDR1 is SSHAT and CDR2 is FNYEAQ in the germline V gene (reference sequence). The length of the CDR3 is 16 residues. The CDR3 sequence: CASSPIVLPGTGTQYF. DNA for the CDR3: TGTGCCAGCAGCCCGATAGTCCTTCCGGGCACAGGTACGCAGTATTTT.

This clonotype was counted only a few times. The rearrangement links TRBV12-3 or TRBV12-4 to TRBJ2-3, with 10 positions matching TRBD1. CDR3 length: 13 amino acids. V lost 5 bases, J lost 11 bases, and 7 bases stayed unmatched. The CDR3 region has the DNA TGTGCCAGCAGTGCCCAGGGACAGGGGATGCAGTATTTT. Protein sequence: CASSAQGQGMQYF.

The CDR3 DNA sequence: TGTGCCAGCAGTCATCCCAACAGGGGAACCACCGGGGAGCTGTTTTTT. This codes for CASSHPNRGTTGELFF. V usage is TRBV28 and J usage is TRBJ2-2; 7 bases align to TRBD1. V gave up 5 bases and J gave up 4 bases; unmatched junction bases: 10. The V gene's germline CDR1 is MDHEN and CDR2 SYDVKM. CDR3 length: 16 amino acids.

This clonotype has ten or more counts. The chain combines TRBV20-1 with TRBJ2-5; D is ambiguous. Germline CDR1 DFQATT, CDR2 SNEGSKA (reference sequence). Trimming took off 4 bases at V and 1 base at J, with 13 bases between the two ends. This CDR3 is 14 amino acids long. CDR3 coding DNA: TGCAGTGCTATACCGCCGGACCCCCAAGAGACCCAGTACTTC. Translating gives CSAIPPDPQETQYF.

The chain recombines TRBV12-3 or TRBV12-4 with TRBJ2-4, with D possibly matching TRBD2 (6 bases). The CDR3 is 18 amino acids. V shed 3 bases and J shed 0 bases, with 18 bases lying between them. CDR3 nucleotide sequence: TGTGCCAGCAGTTTCCGGCGGGACGAGAACCTAGCCAAAAACATTCAGTACTTC. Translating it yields CASSFRRDENLAKNIQYF.

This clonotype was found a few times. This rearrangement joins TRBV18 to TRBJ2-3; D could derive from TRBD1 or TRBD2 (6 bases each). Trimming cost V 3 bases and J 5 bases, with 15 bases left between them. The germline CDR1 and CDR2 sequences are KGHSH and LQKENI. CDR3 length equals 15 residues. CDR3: CASSPPGGRGDTQYF. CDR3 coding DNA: TGTGCCAGCTCACCCCCCGGGGGCCGTGGAGATACGCAGTATTTT.

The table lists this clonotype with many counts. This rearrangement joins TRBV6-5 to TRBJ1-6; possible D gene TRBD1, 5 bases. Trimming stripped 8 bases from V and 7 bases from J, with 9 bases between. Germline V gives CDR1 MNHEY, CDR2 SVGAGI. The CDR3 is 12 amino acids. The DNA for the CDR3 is TGTGCCAGCCAGGGTGGGAATTCACCCCTCCACTTT. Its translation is CASQGGNSPLHF.

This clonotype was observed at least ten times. This CDR3 is CASSYPRQAKNIQYF. The DNA for the CDR3 is TGTGCCAGCAGTTACCCTCGGCAGGCCAAAAACATTCAGTACTTC. V is TRBV6-2 or TRBV6-3 and J is TRBJ2-4; D gene ambiguous. V was cut by 2 bases and J by 1 base, with 9 bases left in between. From germline, CDR1 is MNHEY and CDR2 SVGEGT. This CDR3 has 15 amino acids.

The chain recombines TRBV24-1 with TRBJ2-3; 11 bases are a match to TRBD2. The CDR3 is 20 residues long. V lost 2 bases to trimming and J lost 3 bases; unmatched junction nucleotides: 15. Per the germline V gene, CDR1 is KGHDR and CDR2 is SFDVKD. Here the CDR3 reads CATSDYPSGVAGGPTDTQYF. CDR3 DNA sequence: TGTGCCACCAGTGATTATCCGTCGGGTGTAGCGGGAGGGCCTACAGATACGCAGTATTTT.

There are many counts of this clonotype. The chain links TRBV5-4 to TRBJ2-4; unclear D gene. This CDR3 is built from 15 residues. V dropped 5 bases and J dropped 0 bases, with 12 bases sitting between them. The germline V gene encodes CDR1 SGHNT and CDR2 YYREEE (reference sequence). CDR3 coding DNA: TGTGCCAGCAGTCCAGCCGAACTAGCCAAAAACATTCAGTACTTC. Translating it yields CASSPAELAKNIQYF.

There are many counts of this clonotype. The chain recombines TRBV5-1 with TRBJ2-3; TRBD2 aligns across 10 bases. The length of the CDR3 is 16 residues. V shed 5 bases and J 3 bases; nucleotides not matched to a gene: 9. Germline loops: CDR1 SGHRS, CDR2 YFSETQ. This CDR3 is CASRQSGGAGTDTQYF. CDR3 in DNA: TGCGCCAGCAGGCAAAGCGGGGGGGCAGGGACAGATACGCAGTATTTT.

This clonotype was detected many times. The CDR3 DNA follows: TGTGCCAGCAGGGGTTTGGGAGATCTAAATTCACCCCTCCACTTT. It is translated as CASRGLGDLNSPLHF. The V gene is TRBV2, the J gene TRBJ1-6; D uncertain. The CDR3 has 15 amino acids. V was shortened by 6 bases and J by 7 bases, with 16 bases between the two germline ends. Germline-derived CDR1 and CDR2 are SNHLY and FYNNEI.

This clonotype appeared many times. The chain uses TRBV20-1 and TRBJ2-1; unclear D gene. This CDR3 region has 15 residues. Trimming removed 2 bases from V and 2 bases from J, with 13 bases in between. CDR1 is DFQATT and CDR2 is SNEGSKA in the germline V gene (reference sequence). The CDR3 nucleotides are TGCAGTGCTAGAAATCGCGCAGCGACCTACAATGAGCAGTTCTTC. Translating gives CSARNRAATYNEQFF.

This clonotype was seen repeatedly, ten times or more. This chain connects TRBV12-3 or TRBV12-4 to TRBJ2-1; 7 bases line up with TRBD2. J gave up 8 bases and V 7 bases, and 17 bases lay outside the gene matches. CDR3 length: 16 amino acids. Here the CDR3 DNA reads TGTGCCAGCATTGTGACCCCGGGAGGTCCTTGGGATGAGCAGTTCTTC. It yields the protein CASIVTPGGPWDEQFF.